Presented here are 27 T cell receptor beta chains from one specimen sequenced in a study of T cells in women clearing cervical HPV infection. Sequencing was performed with immunoSEQ multiplex PCR; in TCRdb, only in-frame clones are kept and a portion is missing. The sample table includes 36,000 or so clones. The sample consisted of blood buffy coat. These TCRs come from a woman aged 18 to 69 with a cervical HPV16 infection that either progressed to CIN3+ or cleared (not recorded which).

Points on this clone: The CDR3 is cut off 3 residues early in the read; its end comes from the germline J gene. This sequence joins TRBV9 and TRBJ2-3; D unresolved. The CDR3 covers 13 residues. CDR1 SGDLS and CDR2 YYNGEE come from the germline V gene. V was trimmed by 0 bases and J by 1 base, leaving 3 bases between them. The CDR3 DNA, read in part, is TGTGCCAGCAGCGTAGTCGGCACAGATACG. It codes for CASSVVGTDT. The CDR3, in full, reads CASSVVGTDTQYF.

Points on this clone: The read ends 3 residues shy of where the CDR3 ends; the end is completed using the germline J gene. The gene calls are TRBV3-1 (or the pseudogene TRBV3-2) and TRBJ1-6, with D perhaps TRBD1 (5 bases). Germline assignment: CDR1 LGHDT and CDR2 YNNKEL (reference sequence). The V end was cut by 1 base, the J end by 8 bases, with 15 bases between. This CDR3 spans 16 amino acids. The CDR3 is CASSQVWPGRHSPLHF. CDR3 DNA (partial): TGTGCCAGCAGCCAAGTATGGCCAGGGAGGCATTCACCC.

With respect to this clone: The read terminates 3 residues before the CDR3 end, so the remaining end is supplied by the germline J gene. This chain uses TRBV20-1 with TRBJ2-3; the match to TRBD1 covers 8 bases. J gave up 2 bases and V 5 bases, and 12 bases lay outside the gene matches. The CDR3 length is 16 residues. Germline CDR1 DFQATT, CDR2 SNEGSKA (reference sequence). The DNA read from the CDR3 is TGCAGTGCTCTGTGGACAAGGACAGGGCCCACAGATACG. Its translation is CSALWTRTGPTDT. The whole CDR3 protein is CSALWTRTGPTDTQYF.

About this clone: The CDR3 extends 3 residues past the end of the read, so its final part is completed from the germline J gene. The chain uses TRBV2 and TRBJ1-5; D is perhaps TRBD1 (6 bases). The germline V gene has CDR1 SNHLY and CDR2 FYNNEI. CDR3 length equals 13 residues. V was trimmed by 3 bases and J by 4 bases, leaving 7 bases between them. CDR3 residues: CASSEQGNQPQHF. The CDR3 DNA, read in part, is TGTGCCAGCAGTGAGCAGGGGAATCAGCCC. The full variable domain, rest sourced from reference TRBV2 and TRBJ1-5, is EPEVTQTPSHQVTQMGQEVILRCVPISNHLYFYWYRQILGQKVEFLVSFYNNEISEKSEIFDDQFSVERPDGSNFTLKIRSTKLEDSAMYFCASSEQGNQPQHFGDGTRLSIL.

In the case of this clone: The read falls 3 residues short of the CDR3 end, and the missing part is taken from the germline J gene. This chain links TRBV20-1 with TRBJ2-5; 7 positions match TRBD2. Trimming at V came to 5 bases and at J to 4 bases, leaving 10 bases not matched to a gene. Germline V gene sequence: CDR1 DFQATT, CDR2 SNEGSKA (reference sequence). The CDR3 extends over 14 amino acids. CDR3 sequence reads: CSARSGATIETQYF. The CDR3 bases that were read are TGCAGTGCTCGAAGCGGGGCCACAATAGAGACC.

With regard to this clone: Coverage ceases 3 residues before the CDR3 finishes, and the germline J gene fills in the end. This chain uses TRBV12-3 or TRBV12-4 with TRBJ2-7, with D possibly being TRBD1 (5 bases). Trimming pared 2 bases from V and 6 bases from J, leaving 8 bases between. CDR3 size: 12 residues. CDR3 sequence: CASSLRRGEQYF. CDR3 DNA, as far as it was read: TGTGCCAGCAGTTTACGAAGGGGCGAG.

Note on this clone: The read is 3 residues too short to cover the CDR3 end, so that end is filled in from the germline J gene. The J gene is TRBJ1-2, the V gene TRBV6-2 or TRBV6-3; no reliable D call. Germline CDR1 is MNHEY and CDR2 is SVGEGT. V lost 2 bases and J lost 5, with 9 bases in between. CDR3 length: 13 residues. The CDR3 sequence: CASSYGPWYGYTF. The DNA read from the CDR3 is TGTGCCAGCAGTTACGGGCCCTGGTATGGC.

With regard to this clone: Read sequence stops 3 residues before the CDR3 end, and the germline J gene provides the missing end. The chain carries TRBV10-1 and TRBJ1-2; tentatively, D is TRBD1 (5 bases). V gave up 4 bases and J gave up 4 bases, with 13 bases separating them. The CDR3 is made up of 14 amino acids. The V gene's germline CDR1 is WNHNN and CDR2 SYGVQD (reference sequence). This chain's CDR3 is CASSGSGPFYGYTF. The part of the CDR3 DNA that was read is TGCGCCAGCAGTGGTTCAGGGCCCTTCTATGGC.

Details on this clone: The read ends 3 residues before the CDR3 terminus; that terminus is restored from the germline J gene. The chain combines TRBV7-6 with TRBJ2-5, with TRBD2 identical over 7 bases. V was pared by 1 base and J by 3 bases, with 5 bases of the junction left unmatched. Germline-derived CDR1 and CDR2 are SGHVS and FNYEAQ. The CDR3 runs 15 residues. CDR3 in amino acids: CASSLVGGGEETQYF. The covered CDR3 bases are TGTGCCAGCAGCTTAGTTGGGGGGGGAGAAGAGACC.

Comment on this clone: Read data end 3 residues before the CDR3 end; the end is taken from the germline J gene. This sequence joins TRBV6-1 and TRBJ2-2; D is uncertain. There are 16 residues in the CDR3. Trimming took off 1 base at V and 6 bases at J, with 15 bases between the two ends. The germline V gene has CDR1 MNHNS and CDR2 SASEGT. The sequenced CDR3 bases are TGTGCCAGCAGTGAAGGCCGGGTTGAGTCGTCCGGGGAG. Translating gives CASSEGRVESSGE. The CDR3 as a whole reads CASSEGRVESSGELFF.

A note on this clone: The sequenced fragment ends 3 residues before the CDR3 boundary, so the rest is inferred from the germline J gene. This chain connects TRBV7-9 to TRBJ2-5, with a possible D match to TRBD1 (6 bases). The CDR3 loop spans 12 amino acids. CDR1 and CDR2 from the germline V gene are SEHNR and FQNEAQ (reference sequence). The ends were cut back, 4 bases at V and 5 bases at J, with 8 bases in the middle. This CDR3 is CASSYTGETQYF. The sequenced CDR3 bases are TGTGCCAGCAGCTACACAGGGGAGACC.

In regard to this clone: The read gets to within 3 residues of the CDR3 end, and the germline J gene fills in the rest. The J gene is TRBJ2-2, the V gene TRBV7-9, with 8 bases that match TRBD1. The CDR3 is 15 amino acids. The germline V gene has CDR1 SEHNR and CDR2 FQNEAQ (reference sequence). CDR3 DNA (partial): TGTGCCAGCAGCTTGTCGACAGGGGCAGGGGAAAAG. It codes for CASSLSTGAGEK. In full, the CDR3 reads CASSLSTGAGEKLFF. The variable domain in full, completed from reference TRBV7-9 and TRBJ2-2, reads DTGVSQNPRHKITKRGQNVTFRCDPISEHNRLYWYRQTLGQGPEFLTYFQNEAQLEKSRLLSDRFSAERPKGSFSTLEIQRTEQGDSAMYLCASSLSTGAGEKLFFGEGSRLTVL.

As for this clone: The read ends 3 residues before the CDR3 terminus; that terminus is restored from the germline J gene. The chain joins TRBV7-2 to TRBJ1-2; tentative D call: TRBD1 (6 bases). CDR3 size: 15 residues. Germline lookup yields CDR1 SGHTA and CDR2 FQGNSA. Trimming pared 1 base from V and 4 bases from J, leaving 13 bases between. CDR3: CASSLGQASLYGYTF. The part of the CDR3 DNA that was read is TGTGCCAGCAGCTTAGGACAGGCGTCACTCTATGGC. The full variable domain, rest sourced from reference TRBV7-2 and TRBJ1-2, is GAGVSQSPSNKVTEKGKDVELRCDPISGHTALYWYRQSLGQGLEFLIYFQGNSAPDKSGLPSDRFSAERTGGSVSTLTIQRTQQEDSAVYLCASSLGQASLYGYTFGSGTRLTVV.

With respect to this clone: The read terminates 3 residues before the CDR3 end, so the remaining end is supplied by the germline J gene. This chain joins TRBV20-1 and TRBJ2-1, with TRBD2 identical over 8 bases. Germline assignment: CDR1 DFQATT and CDR2 SNEGSKA (reference sequence). V trimming: 5 bases; J trimming: 9 bases; junction bases outside the gene matches: 9. The CDR3 runs to 13 residues. CDR3 bases read: TGCAGTGCTCAGGACCCCGGGAGGGGTGAG. Its protein product is CSAQDPGRGE. The complete CDR3 protein is CSAQDPGRGEQFF.

The DNA read from the CDR3 is TGTGCCAGCAGCTCTCAGGGAGAGACA. It codes for CASSSQGET. The whole CDR3 region reads CASSSQGETAFF. The chain is built from TRBV7-9 and TRBJ1-1; tentative D call: TRBD1 (5 bases). Coverage ceases 3 residues before the CDR3 finishes, and the germline J gene fills in the end. The CDR3 runs to 12 residues. Germline lookup yields CDR1 SEHNR and CDR2 FQNEAQ (reference sequence).

In regard to this clone: Sequencing ends 3 residues short of the CDR3 end; the germline J gene provides the rest. J is TRBJ2-1 and V is TRBV27; D gene unclear. CDR1 is MNHEY and CDR2 is SMNVEV in the germline V gene (reference sequence). V was pared by 4 bases and J by 0 bases, with 10 bases between. This CDR3 is built from 15 residues. The CDR3 bases that were read are TGTGCCAGCAGTTATAAGCTAAGCTCCTACAATGAG. Its protein is CASSYKLSSYNE. The CDR3 as a whole reads CASSYKLSSYNEQFF.

In the case of this clone: The CDR3 end lies 3 residues beyond the end of the read and is filled in from the germline J gene. This chain connects TRBV5-1 to TRBJ2-1; 7 positions match TRBD1. This CDR3 spans 14 amino acids. Germline-derived CDR1 and CDR2 are SGHRS and YFSETQ. Trimming at V came to 2 bases and at J to 8 bases, leaving 7 bases not matched to a gene. The CDR3 reads CASSFQGQGDEQFF. CDR3 bases read: TGCGCCAGCAGCTTCCAGGGGCAGGGGGATGAG.

As concerns this clone: The read terminates 3 residues ahead of where the CDR3 ends, so the germline J gene completes it. The chain has TRBV2 and TRBJ1-4; D not resolved. This CDR3 contains 14 residues. CDR1 is SNHLY and CDR2 is FYNNEI in the germline V gene. V was shortened by 4 bases and J by 6 bases, with 12 bases between the two germline ends. This chain's CDR3 is CASSGPRSHEKLFF. The CDR3 DNA, read in part, is TGTGCCAGCAGTGGGCCCCGCAGTCATGAAAAA.

Points on this clone: The DNA ends 3 residues before the CDR3 does, and the rest of the CDR3 is filled in from the germline J gene. The V call is TRBV7-2, the J call TRBJ2-3; 7 nucleotides align to TRBD2. CDR3 length: 15 residues. V shed 5 bases, J shed 1 base, and the junction held 6 bases outside the gene matches. Germline CDR1 is SGHTA and CDR2 is FQGNSA. CDR3 sequence reads: CASSPSGKGTDTQYF. The sequenced part of the CDR3 DNA is TGTGCCAGCAGCCCGAGCGGGAAGGGCACAGATACG.

Comment on this clone: The observed sequence ends 3 residues before the CDR3 terminus, with the missing tail filled in from the germline J gene. This rearrangement joins TRBV19 to TRBJ1-2; tentative D call: TRBD1 (5 bases). The CDR3 length is 14 residues. Per the germline V gene, CDR1 is LNHDA and CDR2 is SQIVND (reference sequence). The CDR3 DNA, read in part, is TGTGCCAGTAGTCTCATGGTAGGGGCAGATACC. Protein sequence: CASSLMVGADT. The entire CDR3 reads CASSLMVGADTYTF.

About this clone itself: The CDR3 extends 3 residues past the end of the read, so its final part is completed from the germline J gene. The chain employs TRBV7-2 and TRBJ1-2; D not certain. Germline V gene lookup returns CDR1 SGHTA and CDR2 FQGNSA. This CDR3 has 13 amino acids. The CDR3 loop is CASSLAALYDYTF. The sequenced part of the CDR3 DNA is TGTGCCAGCAGCTTAGCTGCACTCTACGAC.

As to this clone: Read sequence stops 3 residues before the CDR3 end, and the germline J gene provides the missing end. The rearrangement links TRBV19 to TRBJ2-7; D is possibly TRBD2 (7 bases). Germline CDR1 is LNHDA and CDR2 is SQIVND (reference sequence). V was trimmed by 9 bases and J by 0 bases, leaving 18 bases between them. This CDR3 region has 15 residues. CDR3 sequence reads: CASAGKGGSSYEQYF. Partial CDR3 DNA: TGTGCCAGCGCTGGGAAGGGGGGGTCCTCCTACGAG.

With respect to this clone: The DNA ends 3 residues before the CDR3 does, and the rest of the CDR3 is filled in from the germline J gene. The gene calls are TRBV20-1 and TRBJ1-5; tentative D call: TRBD1 (6 bases). Germline CDR1 is DFQATT and CDR2 is SNEGSKA (reference sequence). The length of the CDR3 is 15 residues. Trimming pared 2 bases from V and 7 bases from J, leaving 18 bases between. The sequenced part of the CDR3 DNA is TGCAGTGCTAGACGAACAGGGAAAGAAGGGCAGCCC. Protein product: CSARRTGKEGQP. The full CDR3 protein is CSARRTGKEGQPQHF.

Partial CDR3 DNA: TGTGCCAGCGCTCAAAGGGGTAGGGACACAGATACG. Translating it yields CASAQRGRDTDT. The CDR3 as a whole reads CASAQRGRDTDTQYF. The chain joins TRBV7-3 to TRBJ2-3; a weak D match, TRBD1 (5 bases). The CDR3 is cut off 3 residues early in the read; its end comes from the germline J gene. The CDR3 is 15 amino acids. Trimming removed 8 bases from V and 2 bases from J, with 17 bases in between. Germline CDR1 and CDR2: SGHTA and FQGTGA.

A remark on this clone: The read ends 3 residues shy of where the CDR3 ends; the end is completed using the germline J gene. The chain has TRBV2 and TRBJ2-4; maybe TRBD2 (6 bases). The CDR3 covers 14 residues. Germline CDR1 SNHLY, CDR2 FYNNEI. CDR3 DNA (partial): TGTGCCAGCAGTGAGGAGCGGGCGGGGCTTACT. It is translated as CASSEERAGLT. The whole CDR3 sequence is CASSEERAGLTQYF.

A word on this clone: The read gets to within 3 residues of the CDR3 end, and the germline J gene fills in the rest. This sequence joins TRBV2 and TRBJ2-5, with 9 positions matching TRBD2. The CDR3 spans 13 residues. V lost 7 bases and J lost 5; bases outside the gene matches: 5. CDR1 and CDR2 from the germline V gene are SNHLY and FYNNEI. CDR3 amino acids: CASTGTSRETQYF. The sequenced CDR3 bases are TGTGCCAGCACCGGGACTAGCAGGGAGACC.

The part of the CDR3 DNA that was read is TGCGCCAGCAGCTTGGCAACGTCAGAGAGCACAGATACC. This sequence encodes CASSLATSESTDT. The entire CDR3 protein reads CASSLATSESTDTYTF. The chain links TRBV5-1 to TRBJ1-2; D is uncertain. The missing CDR3 end, 3 residues past where the read stops, is filled in from the germline J gene. In germline, CDR1 is SGHRS, CDR2 YFSETQ. The CDR3 is made up of 16 amino acids.